This is a list of T cell receptor beta chains from one sample in a study of CD8 T cells in Susac syndrome. Using its own MiXCR run on the immunoSEQ multiplex PCR reads, TCRdb lists one record per CDR3 protein. The table includes about 85,000 distinct CDR3 sequences, around 94% detected once. Sequencing was done on a sample of CD8+ T cells from PBMCs. Receptors were obtained from a human donor in good health. Both conserved end residues are part of each CDR3. A D gene is named only where the DNA matches it firmly. Not every row has a clone size; where given, it reads once, few, many or a size class.

abundance	d_gene	v_gene	j_gene	CDR3aa	CDR3nt
.	.	TRBV12-3/TRBV12-4	TRBJ2-3	CASEGGTSTDTQYF	TGTGCCAGCGAGGGGGGGACTAGCACAGATACGCAGTATTTT
.	.	TRBV28	TRBJ1-1	CASTLMWGEGGLEAFF	TGTGCCAGCACCTTGATGTGGGGCGAAGGCGGTCTTGAAGCTTTCTTT
.	TRBD2	TRBV6-1	TRBJ2-7	CASSDYLAGASTYEQYF	TGTGCCAGCAGTGACTACCTAGCGGGGGCCAGCACCTACGAGCAGTACTTC
.	.	TRBV27	TRBJ1-6	CASNLGPNSPLHF	TGTGCCAGCAATCTAGGGCCTAATTCACCCCTCCACTTT
.	.	TRBV30	TRBJ1-5	CAWRERTGYSNQPQHF	TGTGCCTGGAGAGAACGAACAGGATATAGCAATCAGCCCCAGCATTTT
.	.	TRBV7-9	TRBJ1-4	CASSFVGAANEKLFF	TGTGCCAGCAGCTTTGTGGGGGCGGCTAATGAAAAACTGTTTTTT
.	.	TRBV9	TRBJ1-2	CASSPARMVDTF	TGTGCCAGCAGCCCCGCCAGGATGGTGGACACCTTC
.	.	TRBV30	TRBJ2-1	CAWSWGTGYNEQFF	TGTGCCTGGAGTTGGGGGACGGGCTACAATGAGCAGTTCTTC
.	.	TRBV7-9	TRBJ2-1	CASSPPDSLYNEQFF	TGTGCCAGCAGCCCTCCGGACAGCTTGTACAATGAGCAGTTCTTC
once	.	TRBV27	TRBJ1-1	CASTPTRGTEAFF	TGTGCCAGCACTCCAACTCGTGGGACTGAAGCTTTCTTT
.	.	TRBV20-1	TRBJ2-6	CSARPYLGDGISGANVLTF	TGCAGTGCTAGGCCCTACTTGGGGGACGGTATTTCTGGGGCCAACGTCCTGACTTTC
.	.	TRBV12-3/TRBV12-4	TRBJ1-5	CASSFRVRQPQHF	TGTGCCAGCAGTTTTAGGGTACGACAGCCCCAGCATTTT
.	.	TRBV20-1	TRBJ1-1	CSAPVGAREAFF	TGCAGTGCCCCGGTCGGGGCTAGAGAAGCTTTCTTT
.	.	TRBV28	TRBJ2-5	CASSFLFSRETQYF	TGTGCCAGCAGTTTTCTGTTCTCCCGAGAGACCCAGTACTTC
.	TRBD2	TRBV3-1	TRBJ2-1	CASSQDMAGGLNEQFF	TGTGCCAGCAGCCAAGATATGGCGGGAGGGCTGAATGAGCAGTTCTTC
.	.	TRBV3-1	TRBJ2-5	CASSQDFTVQGQETQYF	TGTGCCAGCAGCCAAGATTTCACGGTTCAGGGCCAAGAGACCCAGTACTTC
once	.	TRBV11-2	TRBJ2-5	CASSFPGSLPAQYF	TGTGCCAGCAGCTTTCCGGGCTCCTTACCGGCCCAGTACTTC
.	TRBD1	TRBV9	TRBJ1-3	CASSETTGSGNTIYF	TGTGCCAGCAGCGAGACGACAGGGTCCGGAAACACCATATATTTT
once	.	TRBV20-1	TRBJ2-6	CSAIPPESGANVLTF	TGCAGTGCCATTCCCCCCGAGTCTGGGGCCAACGTCCTGACTTTC
.	TRBD2	TRBV15	TRBJ2-1	CATSRQLAGGYNEQFF	TGTGCCACCAGCAGACAACTAGCGGGCGGCTACAATGAGCAGTTCTTC
.	.	TRBV27	TRBJ1-5	CASSLGRSNQPQHF	TGTGCCAGCAGTTTGGGTCGGAGCAATCAGCCCCAGCATTTT
.	.	TRBV7-9	TRBJ2-7	CASSGAVYEQYF	TGTGCCAGCAGCGGGGCCGTCTACGAGCAGTACTTC
.	TRBD2	TRBV12-3/TRBV12-4	TRBJ2-3	CASSSRRTSGRGSTDTQYF	TGTGCCAGCAGTTCTCGACGGACTAGCGGGAGGGGTAGCACAGATACGCAGTATTTT
.	.	TRBV5-1	TRBJ2-7	CASSLGGNYEQYF	TGCGCCAGCAGCTTGGGGGGAAACTACGAGCAGTACTTC
.	.	TRBV7-3	TRBJ2-3	CASSLWGSADTQYF	TGTGCCAGCAGCTTATGGGGGAGTGCAGATACGCAGTATTTT
few	TRBD1	TRBV6-5	TRBJ1-5	CASSSRDRGPNQPQHF	TGTGCCAGCAGTTCCAGGGACAGGGGGCCTAATCAGCCCCAGCATTTT
.	TRBD1	TRBV7-9	TRBJ2-1	CATSSTGADYNEQFF	TGTGCTACCAGCTCAACAGGGGCGGACTACAATGAGCAGTTCTTC
.	.	TRBV13	TRBJ2-6	CASSFIWTDRPGANVLTF	TGTGCCAGCAGCTTTATATGGACCGACAGGCCAGGGGCCAACGTCCTGACTTTC
.	TRBD2	TRBV12-3/TRBV12-4	TRBJ2-5	CASSYLAGGRETQYF	TGTGCCAGCAGTTACCTAGCGGGGGGTCGGGAGACCCAGTACTTC
few	TRBD1	TRBV7-6	TRBJ2-7	CASSPRDSSYEQYF	TGTGCCAGCAGCCCCCGGGACAGTTCCTACGAGCAGTACTTC
.	.	TRBV12-3/TRBV12-4	TRBJ1-2	CASSLGTVYGYTF	TGTGCCAGCAGTTTAGGGACGGTCTATGGCTACACCTTC